The clone carrying this TCR beta chain was observed once. Germline V gene sequence: CDR1 MNHEY, CDR2 SMNVEV (reference sequence). V was cut by 2 bases and J by 6 bases, with 16 bases left in between. The CDR3 runs 15 residues. The table came from immunoSEQ multiplex PCR; TCRdb's copy has only in-frame clones and leaves some out. The sample holds over 250,000 clones, 80% to 90% seen once. This record comes from a study of blood T cell repertoires in COVID-19. About the study: Italy, Spain and the United States were the sources of the convalescent and acute COVID-19 samples.

This receptor was identified in a woman in her seventies with acute or convalescent COVID-19. Sequencing was carried out using peripheral blood. The rearrangement joins TRBV27 to TRBJ1-2; D may be TRBD1 (5 bases). The CDR3 coding sequence is TGTGCCAGCAGTTTAGTAGGGGCGCAGTGGAATGGCTACACCTTC. Translated, it gives CASSLVGAQWNGYTF.